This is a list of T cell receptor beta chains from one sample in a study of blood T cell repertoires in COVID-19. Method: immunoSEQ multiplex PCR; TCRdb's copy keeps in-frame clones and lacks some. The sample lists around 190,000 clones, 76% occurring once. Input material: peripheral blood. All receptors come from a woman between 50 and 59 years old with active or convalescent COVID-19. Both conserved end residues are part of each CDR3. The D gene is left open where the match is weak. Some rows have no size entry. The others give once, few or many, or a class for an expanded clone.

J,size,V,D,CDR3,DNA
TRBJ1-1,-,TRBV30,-,CAWSVFRVGTEAFF,TGTGCCTGGAGTGTATTCCGGGTCGGCACTGAAGCTTTCTTT
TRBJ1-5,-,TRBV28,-,CASSAPNSQPQHF,TGTGCCAGCAGCGCTCCAAACAGCCAGCCCCAGCATTTT
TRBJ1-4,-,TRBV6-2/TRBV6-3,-,CASSLTDLNEKLFF,TGTGCCAGCAGCTTGACAGACCTAAATGAAAAACTGTTTTTT
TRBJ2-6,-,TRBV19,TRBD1,CASSRTGTGANVLTF,TGTGCCAGTAGTAGGACAGGGACCGGGGCCAACGTCCTGACTTTC
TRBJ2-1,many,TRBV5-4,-,CASSRPGLSSNEQFF,TGTGCCAGCAGCCGACCGGGACTTTCCTCCAATGAGCAGTTCTTC
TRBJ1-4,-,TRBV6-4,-,CASSDSRRQDLPTRAATNEKLFF,TGTGCCAGCAGTGACTCGAGGAGGCAGGATTTACCAACTAGGGCTGCAACTAATGAAAAACTGTTTTTT
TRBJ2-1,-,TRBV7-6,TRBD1,CASSLQGAFNNEQFF,TGTGCCAGCAGCTTACAGGGGGCGTTTAACAATGAGCAGTTCTTC
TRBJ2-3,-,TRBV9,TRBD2,CASSVGRGGTDTQYF,TGTGCCAGCAGCGTTGGCCGGGGGGGCACAGATACGCAGTATTTT
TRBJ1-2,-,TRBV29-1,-,CSANGQTGYTF,TGCAGCGCCAACGGACAAACGGGCTACACCTTC
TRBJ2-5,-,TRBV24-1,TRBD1,CATSDPGQAQETQYF,TGTGCCACCAGTGATCCGGGACAGGCCCAAGAGACCCAGTACTTC
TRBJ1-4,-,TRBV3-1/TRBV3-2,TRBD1,CASSQEGRGPEKLFF,TGTGCCAGCAGCCAAGAAGGCAGGGGGCCTGAAAAACTGTTTTTT
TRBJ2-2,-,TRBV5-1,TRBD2,CASSLDPGLAGELFF,TGCGCCAGCAGCTTGGATCCGGGACTAGCGGGGGAGCTGTTTTTT
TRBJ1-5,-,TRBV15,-,CATSRVIGGAGQPQHF,TGTGCCACCAGCAGGGTGATAGGGGGGGCAGGGCAGCCCCAGCATTTT
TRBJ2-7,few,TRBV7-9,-,CASSPPTGEQYF,TGTGCCAGCAGCCCCCCCACGGGAGAGCAGTACTTC
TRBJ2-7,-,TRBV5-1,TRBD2,CASSFASGRAGEQYF,TGCGCCAGCAGCTTCGCTAGCGGGAGGGCTGGGGAGCAGTACTTC
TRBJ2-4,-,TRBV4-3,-,CASSQLKQGPQNIQYF,TGCGCCAGCAGCCAATTGAAACAGGGACCCCAAAACATTCAGTACTTC
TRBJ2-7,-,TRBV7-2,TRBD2,CASSLRTSGGAEQYF,TGTGCCAGCAGCTTAAGGACTAGCGGGGGGGCCGAGCAGTACTTC
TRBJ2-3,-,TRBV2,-,CASSEAGLIRGTDTQYF,TGTGCCAGCAGTGAAGCGGGACTTATACGGGGCACAGATACGCAGTATTTT
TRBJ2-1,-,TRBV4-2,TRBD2,CASSLTSGRAANEQFF,TGTGCCAGCAGCCTGACTAGCGGGAGGGCCGCGAATGAGCAGTTCTTC
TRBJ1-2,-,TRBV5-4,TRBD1,CASSGTGTGGDGYTF,TGTGCCAGCAGCGGGACCGGGACAGGGGGCGATGGCTACACCTTC
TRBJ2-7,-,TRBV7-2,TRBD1,CASSIRTGEASEQYF,TGTGCCAGCAGCATACGGACAGGGGAGGCATCCGAGCAGTACTTC
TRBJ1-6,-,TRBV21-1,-,CASSRLPNNSPLHF,TGTGCCAGCAGCAGACTCCCAAATAATTCACCCCTCCACTTT
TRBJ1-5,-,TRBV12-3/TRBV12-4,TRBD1,CASSSGTGPPQHF,TGTGCCAGCAGCTCCGGGACAGGGCCGCCCCAGCATTTT
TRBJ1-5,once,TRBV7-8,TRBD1,CASSLIHGQGGQPQHF,TGTGCCAGCAGCTTAATCCATGGACAGGGCGGTCAGCCCCAGCATTTT
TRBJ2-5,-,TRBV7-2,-,CASSLDYSLYQETQYF,TGTGCCAGCAGCTTAGATTACAGTCTTTACCAAGAGACCCAGTACTTC
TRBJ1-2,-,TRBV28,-,CASSLSPVNYGYTF,TGTGCCAGCAGTTTAAGTCCAGTGAACTATGGCTACACCTTC
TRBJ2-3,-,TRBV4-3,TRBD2,CASSQELNSGGGAVTDTQYF,TGCGCCAGCAGCCAAGAACTCAATTCAGGCGGGGGGGCTGTAACAGATACGCAGTATTTT
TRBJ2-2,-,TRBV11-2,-,CASSHDREDTGELFF,TGTGCCAGCAGCCACGACAGGGAGGACACCGGGGAGCTGTTTTTT
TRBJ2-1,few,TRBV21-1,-,CASSPRTGTFYNEQFF,TGTGCCAGCAGCCCAAGGACAGGGACATTCTACAATGAGCAGTTCTTC
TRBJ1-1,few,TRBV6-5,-,CASRPDRQNTEAFF,TGTGCCAGCAGACCGGACAGACAGAACACTGAAGCTTTCTTT
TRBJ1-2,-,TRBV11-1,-,CASSPSTGTQYGYTF,TGTGCCAGCAGCCCATCCACCGGGACACAATATGGCTACACCTTC
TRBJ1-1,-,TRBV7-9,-,CASRTTGSNTEAFF,TGTGCCAGCAGGACCACAGGGAGCAACACTGAAGCTTTCTTT